The 26 T cell receptor beta chains in this list originate from one sample, sequenced in a study of shared clonotypes between healthy human individuals (dated by TCRdb to between 2020 and 2021). The library was built by means of the immunoSEQ multiplex PCR assay. TCRdb carries this immuneACCESS record with in-frame sequences only. Its versions omit some clonotypes, under half of them owing to an unresolved V gene in the studies checked, with the rest unexplained. The sample data list some 2,000,000 clones, and under 97% of these were observed just once. The top ten clonotypes cover roughly 0.13% of the sample. Source material: naive CD4+ T cells sorted from blood. This specimen's cell subset or site label, interpreted: CD45RA+ positively selected. Source of these receptors: a man younger than 35 in good health.

The chain combines TRBV14 with TRBJ1-2; D might be TRBD1 (5 bases). The V and J ends lost 1 base and 8 bases respectively, with 14 bases between them. The germline gives CDR1 SGHDN, CDR2 FVKESK. This CDR3 contains 14 residues. The CDR3 DNA reads as TGTGCCAGCAGCCAAGTTGGGGCAGGGTACGGCTACACCTTC. This gives the protein CASSQVGAGYGYTF.

The V and J genes are TRBV10-3 and TRBJ1-6, with TRBD1 identical over 9 bases. The CDR3 sequence is 15 residues long. V trimming: 4 bases; J trimming: 9 bases; junction bases outside the gene matches: 7. Germline CDR1 reads ENHRY; CDR2 reads SYGVKD. Here the CDR3 reads CAISGSGQGFSPLHF. CDR3 sequence (DNA): TGTGCCATCAGTGGCTCGGGACAGGGATTTTCACCCCTCCACTTT.

This chain links TRBV5-6 with TRBJ1-3, with no clear D. Germline V gene lookup returns CDR1 SGHDT and CDR2 YYEEEE. CDR3 length equals 15 residues. The V end lost 0 bases, the J end lost 0 bases, and 7 bases lay between the germline ends. The CDR3, as DNA: TGTGCCAGCAGCTTGGGCCTACACTCTGGAAACACCATATATTTT. Protein product: CASSLGLHSGNTIYF.

The chain recombines TRBV28 with TRBJ2-2, with TRBD2 matching 9 bases. With V trimmed by 6 bases and J by 6 bases, 11 bases remained unmatched. CDR1 is MDHEN, CDR2 SYDVKM, per germline. The CDR3 length is 16 residues. CDR3 DNA: TGTGCCAGCAGGGAACAGGGTTTAGCGGGGGCCGGGGAGCTGTTTTTT. It codes for CASREQGLAGAGELFF.

The rearrangement links TRBV6-5 to TRBJ2-5; either TRBD1 or TRBD2 may supply D (6 bases each). The CDR3 sequence is 15 residues long. Germline V gene lookup returns CDR1 MNHEY and CDR2 SVGAGI. The V and J ends lost 6 bases and 2 bases respectively, with 16 bases between them. CDR3 DNA: TGTGCCAGCAGAAGAGGGGGGAACCCTCAAGAGACCCAGTACTTC. Protein: CASRRGGNPQETQYF.

As regards this clone: A much more abundant neighbour one base away suggests this may be a read error. This chain joins TRBV2 and TRBJ2-7, with D unresolved. The CDR3 spans 11 residues. V was cut by 8 bases and J by 0 bases, with 5 bases left in between. Germline V gene lookup returns CDR1 SNHLY and CDR2 FYNNEI. The CDR3 here is CASGASYEQYF. The CDR3 nucleotides read TGTGCCAGCGGCGCCTCCTACGAGCAGTACTTC.

Remarks on this clone: The same CDR3 is also encoded by other DNA sequences in this sample. The chain combines TRBV30 with TRBJ1-1, with a tentative D call TRBD1 (6 bases). This CDR3 has 13 residues. Trimming took off 2 bases at V and 3 bases at J, with 10 bases between the two ends. Germline loops: CDR1 GTSNPN, CDR2 SVGIG (reference sequence). This chain's CDR3 is CAWSRGGDTEAFF. CDR3 nucleotide sequence: TGTGCCTGGAGTAGAGGGGGGGACACTGAAGCTTTCTTT. Based on the CDR3 plus reference TRBV30 and TRBJ1-1, the full variable domain is SQTIHQWPATLVQPVGSPLSLECTVEGTSNPNLYWYRQAAGRGLQLLFYSVGIGQISSEVPQNLSASRPQDRQFILSSKKLLLSDSGFYLCAWSRGGDTEAFFGQGTRLTVV.

On this clone: At the DNA level, this CDR3 is encoded by other sequences in the same sample as well. The chain carries TRBV18 and TRBJ2-7, with 7 nucleotides matching TRBD2. CDR3 size: 15 residues. The germline V gene encodes CDR1 KGHSH and CDR2 LQKENI. V lost 3 bases to trimming and J lost 2 bases; unmatched junction nucleotides: 7. The CDR3 DNA is TGTGCCAGCTCACCGCCTAGCGGAGGGGCCTACGAGCAGTACTTC. Protein: CASSPPSGGAYEQYF.

The V call is TRBV2, the J call TRBJ2-5; D is perhaps TRBD2 (6 bases). CDR3 length: 15 residues. Trimming pared 2 bases from V and 2 bases from J, leaving 12 bases between. Germline lookup yields CDR1 SNHLY and CDR2 FYNNEI. The DNA for the CDR3 is TGTGCCAGCAGTGAACGACGGGGGTGGCAAGAGACCCAGTACTTC. It is translated as CASSERRGWQETQYF.

This chain uses TRBV5-8 with TRBJ2-5, with no clear D. The CDR3 is 13 residues long. CDR1 is SGHTS, CDR2 YDEGEE, per germline. V dropped 2 bases and J dropped 2 bases, with 7 bases sitting between them. The chain's CDR3 is CASSFFRQETQYF. The CDR3 DNA is TGTGCCAGCAGCTTTTTCAGGCAAGAGACCCAGTACTTC.

The gene calls are TRBV19 and TRBJ1-1, with D unclear. Trimming cost V 6 bases and J 0 bases, with 14 bases left between them. CDR3 length equals 15 residues. CDR1 is LNHDA and CDR2 is SQIVND in the germline V gene (reference sequence). CDR3 sequence: CASRGQIIMNTEAFF. The CDR3, as DNA: TGTGCCAGTAGGGGTCAGATCATTATGAACACTGAAGCTTTCTTT.

The V gene is TRBV6-5, the J gene TRBJ2-7, with 7 positions matching TRBD1. CDR1 and CDR2 (germline): MNHEY, SVGAGI. V dropped 2 bases and J dropped 6; count of bases not matched to a gene: 7. The length of the CDR3 is 14 residues. The CDR3 is CASSYHGTALEQYF. CDR3 DNA: TGTGCCAGCAGTTACCACGGGACAGCTCTCGAGCAGTACTTC.

This sequence joins TRBV27 and TRBJ2-3, with 7 bases lining up with TRBD1. The V segment lost 7 bases and the J segment 1 base; nucleotides outside the gene matches: 14. This CDR3 is 17 amino acids long. Germline V gene sequence: CDR1 MNHEY, CDR2 SMNVEV (reference sequence). The chain's CDR3 is CASTERKGARGTDTQYF. The CDR3 DNA reads TGTGCCAGCACAGAGAGAAAGGGGGCGCGGGGCACAGATACGCAGTATTTT.

V is TRBV4-1 and J is TRBJ2-5; unclear D gene. Germline loops: CDR1 MGHRA, CDR2 YSYEKL. V dropped 0 bases and J dropped 5 bases, with 13 bases sitting between them. The CDR3 extends over 15 amino acids. CDR3 sequence: CASSQEGLLGETQYF. CDR3 in DNA: TGCGCCAGCAGCCAAGAGGGTCTGCTCGGGGAGACCCAGTACTTC.

The J gene is TRBJ1-2, the V gene TRBV29-1, with 8 bases fitting TRBD1. The V and J ends lost 7 bases and 6 bases, in that order; junction bases with no gene match: 10. Germline V gene lookup returns CDR1 SQVTM and CDR2 ANQGSEA. The CDR3 loop spans 13 amino acids. The CDR3 DNA follows: TGCAGCGCTGGATTTGACAGGGGAGATGGCTACACCTTC. Translation: CSAGFDRGDGYTF.

The rearrangement uses TRBV13 and TRBJ2-1; 8 nucleotides line up with TRBD2. This CDR3 spans 16 amino acids. V was pared by 1 base and J by 7 bases, with 9 bases of the junction left unmatched. Germline CDR1 reads PRHDT; CDR2 reads FYEKMQ (reference sequence). CDR3 loop: CASSLAGGPQLNEQFF. For the CDR3, the DNA is TGTGCCAGCAGCTTAGCGGGAGGGCCCCAATTGAATGAGCAGTTCTTC.

The J gene is TRBJ1-1, the V gene TRBV5-1, with no clear D. The CDR3 runs to 15 residues. V was shortened by 0 bases and J by 1 base, with 10 bases between the two germline ends. Per the germline V gene, CDR1 is SGHRS and CDR2 is YFSETQ. The CDR3 reads CASSLALQQNTEAFF. The DNA of the CDR3 is TGCGCCAGCAGCTTGGCCCTCCAGCAGAACACTGAAGCTTTCTTT. Filled out from reference TRBV5-1 and TRBJ1-1, the complete variable domain reads KAGVTQTPRYLIKTRGQQVTLSCSPISGHRSVSWYQQTPGQGLQFLFEYFSETQRNKGNFPGRFSGRQFSNSRSEMNVSTLELGDSALYLCASSLALQQNTEAFFGQGTRLTVV.

The chain uses TRBV21-1 and TRBJ1-2. TRBV21-1 is a known pseudogene. The CDR3 totals 17 residues. The CDR3 sequence: CALIEPGLDYGDYGYTF. The DNA of the CDR3 is TGTGCCCTGATAGAACCGGGACTGGATTATGGGGATTATGGCTACACCTTC.

This clone was detected once. This chain connects TRBV5-4 to TRBJ2-5, with a weak D call TRBD2 (5 bases). Germline V gene lookup returns CDR1 SGHNT and CDR2 YYREEE (reference sequence). V was trimmed by 6 bases and J by 5 bases, leaving 17 bases between them. CDR3 size: 14 residues. DNA of the CDR3: TGTGCCAGCACCCCGGACTTACGAAGGGAGACCCAGTACTTC. Translating it yields CASTPDLRRETQYF.

On this clone: Other DNA sequences of this sample code for an identical CDR3. CDR3 in DNA: TGTGCCAGCAGCTTCTTGGGAACTGAAGCTTTCTTT. Protein sequence: CASSFLGTEAFF. The chain is built from TRBV7-2 and TRBJ1-1; no clear D gene. Trimming shortened V by 3 bases and J by 5 bases, and 7 bases separated the two germline ends. The CDR3 length is 12 residues. Germline V CDR1 and CDR2: SGHTA, FQGNSA.

The rearrangement links TRBV19 to TRBJ1-2; D gene ambiguous. In germline, CDR1 is LNHDA, CDR2 SQIVND (reference sequence). Between the trimmed V and J ends, which lost 4 bases and 7 bases, there was a span of 10 bases. The CDR3 has 12 amino acids. This CDR3 is CASSNRPAGYTF. The CDR3 nucleotides read TGTGCCAGTAGTAATAGGCCGGCTGGCTACACCTTC.

This chain joins TRBV7-9 and TRBJ2-3; TRBD1 matches 7 bases. CDR3 length: 16 amino acids. CDR1 and CDR2 from the germline V gene are SEHNR and FQNEAQ (reference sequence). The trim removed 1 base at V and 2 bases at J, leaving 6 bases unmatched. The CDR3 nucleotides are TGTGCCAGCAGCTTAGGACAGGGATACTCCACAGATACGCAGTATTTT. Protein product: CASSLGQGYSTDTQYF.

CDR3 protein: CAWSVHGLGNQPQHF. CDR3 in DNA: TGTGCCTGGAGTGTACACGGGTTGGGAAATCAGCCCCAGCATTTT. The V call is TRBV30, the J call TRBJ1-5; no firm D call. With 0 bases removed from V and 4 bases from J, the gap between germline ends came to 13 bases. The CDR3 contains 15 residues. The germline CDR1 and CDR2 sequences are GTSNPN and SVGIG (reference sequence).

The V call is TRBV10-2, the J call TRBJ1-6, with a weak D call TRBD1 (5 bases). There are 15 residues in the CDR3. V shed 4 bases and J shed 10 bases, with 17 bases lying between them. In germline, CDR1 is WSHSY, CDR2 SAAADI. CDR3 DNA sequence: TGCGCCAGCAGTGTCGGGGGAGGGAATAGGTCACCCCTCCACTTT. Translating it yields CASSVGGGNRSPLHF.

V gene TRBV5-5 combines with J gene TRBJ2-5; weak D call: TRBD2 (6 bases). The ends were cut back, 0 bases at V and 5 bases at J, with 8 bases in the middle. This CDR3 contains 13 residues. CDR1 and CDR2 from the germline V gene are SGHKS and YYEKEE (reference sequence). This CDR3 is CASSLGLVETQYF. Written as DNA, the CDR3 is TGTGCCAGCAGCTTGGGACTAGTGGAGACCCAGTACTTC.

This chain links TRBV29-1 with TRBJ1-4; maybe TRBD1 (5 bases). Germline V lookup: CDR1 SQVTM, CDR2 ANQGSEA. The V end was cut by 0 bases, the J end by 5 bases, with 13 bases between. This CDR3 contains 15 residues. The CDR3 is CSVEDRAGWNEKLFF. DNA for the CDR3: TGCAGCGTTGAAGATCGGGCAGGGTGGAATGAAAAACTGTTTTTT.